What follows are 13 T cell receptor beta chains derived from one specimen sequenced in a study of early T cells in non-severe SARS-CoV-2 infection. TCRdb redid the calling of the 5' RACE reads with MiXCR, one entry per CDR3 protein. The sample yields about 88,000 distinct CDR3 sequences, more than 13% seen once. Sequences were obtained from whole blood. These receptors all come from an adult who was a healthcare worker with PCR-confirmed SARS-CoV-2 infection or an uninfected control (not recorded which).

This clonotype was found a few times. CDR3 loop: CASSLSDYGRETQYF. The DNA of the CDR3 is TGTGCCAGCAGCTTGAGTGATTATGGAAGAGAGACCCAGTACTTC. The chain has TRBV5-5 and TRBJ2-5; D uncertain. Germline lookup yields CDR1 SGHKS and CDR2 YYEKEE (reference sequence). V lost 1 base and J 4 bases, leaving 14 bases between the germline ends. The CDR3 has 15 residues.

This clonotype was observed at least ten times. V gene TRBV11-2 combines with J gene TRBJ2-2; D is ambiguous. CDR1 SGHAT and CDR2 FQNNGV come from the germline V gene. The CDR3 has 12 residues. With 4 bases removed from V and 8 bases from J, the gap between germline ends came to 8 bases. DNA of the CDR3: TGTGCCAGCAGCTCGATCATAGGGGAGCTGTTTTTT. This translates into CASSSIIGELFF. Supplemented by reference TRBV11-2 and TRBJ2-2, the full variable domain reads EAGVAQSPRYKIIEKRQSVAFWCNPISGHATLYWYQQILGQGPKLLIQFQNNGVVDDSQLPKDRFSAERLKGVDSTLKIQPAKLEDSAVYLCASSSIIGELFFGEGSRLTVL.

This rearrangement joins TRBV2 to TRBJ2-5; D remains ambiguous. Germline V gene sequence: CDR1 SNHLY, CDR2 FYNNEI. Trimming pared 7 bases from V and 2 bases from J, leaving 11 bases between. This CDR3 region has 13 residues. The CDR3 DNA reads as TGTGCCAGCACCGTGGTGTTTCAAGAGACCCAGTACTTC. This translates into CASTVVFQETQYF.

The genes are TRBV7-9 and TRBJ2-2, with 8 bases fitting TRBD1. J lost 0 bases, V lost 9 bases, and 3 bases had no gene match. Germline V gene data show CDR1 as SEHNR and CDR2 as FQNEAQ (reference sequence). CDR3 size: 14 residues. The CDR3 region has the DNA TGTGCCAGAGACAGGGGTTCGAACACCGGGGAGCTGTTTTTT. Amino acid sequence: CARDRGSNTGELFF.

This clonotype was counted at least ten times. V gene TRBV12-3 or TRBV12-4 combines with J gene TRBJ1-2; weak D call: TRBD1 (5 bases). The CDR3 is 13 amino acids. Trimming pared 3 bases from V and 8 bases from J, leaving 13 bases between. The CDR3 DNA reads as TGTGCCAGCAGTTTTCGGGGACCCGGCGGCTACACCTTC. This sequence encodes CASSFRGPGGYTF.

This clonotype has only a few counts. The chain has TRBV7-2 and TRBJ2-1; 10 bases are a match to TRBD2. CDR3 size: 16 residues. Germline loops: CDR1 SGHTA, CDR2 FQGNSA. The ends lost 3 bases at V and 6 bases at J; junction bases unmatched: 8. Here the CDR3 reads CASSLNLAGDFNEQFF. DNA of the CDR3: TGTGCCAGCAGCTTGAACCTAGCGGGAGATTTCAATGAGCAGTTCTTC.

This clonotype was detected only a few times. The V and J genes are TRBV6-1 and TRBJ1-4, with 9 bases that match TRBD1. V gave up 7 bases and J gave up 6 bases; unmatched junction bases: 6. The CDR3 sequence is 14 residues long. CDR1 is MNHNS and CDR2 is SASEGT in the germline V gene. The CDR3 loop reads CASTWDRAYEKLFF. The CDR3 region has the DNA TGTGCCAGCACCTGGGACAGGGCTTATGAAAAACTGTTTTTT.

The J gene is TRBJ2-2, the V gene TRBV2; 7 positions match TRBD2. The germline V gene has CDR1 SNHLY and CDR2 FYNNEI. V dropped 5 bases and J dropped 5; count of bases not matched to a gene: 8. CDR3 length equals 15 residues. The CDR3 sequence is CASSMIAGQTGELFF. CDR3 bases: TGTGCCAGCAGTATGATAGCGGGTCAGACCGGGGAGCTGTTTTTT.

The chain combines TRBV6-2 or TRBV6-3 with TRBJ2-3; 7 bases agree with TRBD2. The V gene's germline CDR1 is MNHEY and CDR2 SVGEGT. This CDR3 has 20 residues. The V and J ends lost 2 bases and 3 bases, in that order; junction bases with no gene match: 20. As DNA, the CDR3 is TGTGCCAGCAGTTACCCGGAGCACCGGACTAGTACTGGGATGACAGATACGCAGTATTTT. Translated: CASSYPEHRTSTGMTDTQYF.

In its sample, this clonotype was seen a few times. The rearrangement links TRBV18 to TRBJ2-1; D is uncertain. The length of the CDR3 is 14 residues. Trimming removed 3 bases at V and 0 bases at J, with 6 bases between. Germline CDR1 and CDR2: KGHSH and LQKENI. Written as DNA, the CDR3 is TGTGCCAGCTCACCCCCTCGCTCCTACAATGAGCAGTTCTTC. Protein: CASSPPRSYNEQFF.

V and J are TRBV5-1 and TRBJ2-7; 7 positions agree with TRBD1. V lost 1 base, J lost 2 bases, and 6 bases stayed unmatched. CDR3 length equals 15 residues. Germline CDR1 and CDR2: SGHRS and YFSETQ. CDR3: CASSLRSGQTYEQYF. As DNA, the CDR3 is TGCGCCAGCAGCTTGCGCTCGGGACAGACCTACGAGCAGTACTTC.

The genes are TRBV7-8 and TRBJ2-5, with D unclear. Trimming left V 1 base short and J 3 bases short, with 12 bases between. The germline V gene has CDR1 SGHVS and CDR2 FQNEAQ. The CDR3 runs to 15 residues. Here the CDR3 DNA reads TGTGCCAGCAGCTTAGGTCGCCAGTCCAAAGAGACCCAGTACTTC. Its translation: CASSLGRQSKETQYF.

The CDR3 loop reads CASSRTEAFF. The DNA of the CDR3 is TGTGCCAGCAGCCGCACTGAAGCTTTCTTT. The chain recombines TRBV28 with TRBJ1-1; D remains unclear. The CDR3 extends over 10 amino acids. The V gene lost 6 bases and the J gene lost 4 bases, with 3 bases spanning the gap. CDR1 and CDR2 (germline): MDHEN, SYDVKM. Looking up the rest from reference TRBV28 and TRBJ1-1 gives the full variable domain: DVKVTQSSRYLVKRTGEKVFLECVQDMDHENMFWYRQDPGLGLRLIYFSYDVKMKEKGDIPEGYSVSREKKERFSLILESASTNQTSMYLCASSRTEAFFGQGTRLTVV.